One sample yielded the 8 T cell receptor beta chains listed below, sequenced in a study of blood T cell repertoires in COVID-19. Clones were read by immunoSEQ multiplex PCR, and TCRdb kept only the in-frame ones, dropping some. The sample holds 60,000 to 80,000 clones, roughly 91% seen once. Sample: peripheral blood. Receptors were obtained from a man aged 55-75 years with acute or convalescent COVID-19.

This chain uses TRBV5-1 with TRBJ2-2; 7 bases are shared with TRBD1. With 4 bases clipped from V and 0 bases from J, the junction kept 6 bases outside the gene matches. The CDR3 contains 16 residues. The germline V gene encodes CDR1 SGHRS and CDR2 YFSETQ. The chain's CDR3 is CASSHGQGANTGELFF. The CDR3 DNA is TGCGCCAGCAGCCACGGGCAGGGGGCGAACACCGGGGAGCTGTTTTTT.

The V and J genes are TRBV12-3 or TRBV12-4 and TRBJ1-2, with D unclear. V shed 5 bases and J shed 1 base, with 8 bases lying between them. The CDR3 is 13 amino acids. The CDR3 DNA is TGTGCCAGCAGTCCGACATATAACTATGGCTACACCTTC. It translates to CASSPTYNYGYTF.

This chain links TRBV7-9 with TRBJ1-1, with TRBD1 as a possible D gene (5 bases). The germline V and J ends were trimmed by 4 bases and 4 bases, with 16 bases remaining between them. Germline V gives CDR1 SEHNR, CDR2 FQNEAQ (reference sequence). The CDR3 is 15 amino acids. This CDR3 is CASSSGSRVTTEAFF. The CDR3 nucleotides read TGTGCCAGCAGCTCAGGGTCCAGAGTTACCACTGAAGCTTTCTTT.

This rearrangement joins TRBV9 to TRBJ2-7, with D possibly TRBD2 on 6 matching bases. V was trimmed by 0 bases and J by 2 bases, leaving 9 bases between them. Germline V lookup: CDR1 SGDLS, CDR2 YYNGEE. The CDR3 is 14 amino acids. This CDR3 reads CASSVGGETYEQYF. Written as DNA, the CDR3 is TGTGCCAGCAGCGTAGGGGGGGAAACCTACGAGCAGTACTTC.

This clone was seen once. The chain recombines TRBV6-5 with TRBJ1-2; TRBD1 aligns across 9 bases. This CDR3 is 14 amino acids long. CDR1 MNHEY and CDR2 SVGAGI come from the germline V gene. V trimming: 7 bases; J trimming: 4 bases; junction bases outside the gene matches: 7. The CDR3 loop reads CASTLGQGGYGYTF. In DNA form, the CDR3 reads TGTGCCAGCACCCTGGGACAGGGCGGCTATGGCTACACCTTC.

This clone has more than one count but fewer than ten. The CDR3 here is CASAQGHHGYTF. The CDR3 bases are TGTGCCAGCGCCCAGGGGCACCATGGCTACACCTTC. The V and J genes are TRBV12-3 or TRBV12-4 and TRBJ1-2; a weak D match, TRBD1 (6 bases). This CDR3 is built from 12 residues. The V and J ends lost 8 bases and 6 bases respectively, with 13 bases between them.

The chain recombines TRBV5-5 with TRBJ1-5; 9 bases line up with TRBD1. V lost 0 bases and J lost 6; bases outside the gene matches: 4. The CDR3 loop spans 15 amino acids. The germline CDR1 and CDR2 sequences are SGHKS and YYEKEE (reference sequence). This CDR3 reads CASSLGTGEVQPQHF. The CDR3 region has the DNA TGTGCCAGCAGCTTGGGGACAGGGGAGGTTCAGCCCCAGCATTTT.

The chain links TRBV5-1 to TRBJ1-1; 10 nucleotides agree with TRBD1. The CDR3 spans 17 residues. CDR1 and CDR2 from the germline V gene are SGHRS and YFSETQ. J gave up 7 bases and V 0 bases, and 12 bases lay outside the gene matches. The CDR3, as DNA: TGCGCCAGCAGCTTGGCGGGGAGACAGGGGGCGATTAGTGAAGCTTTCTTT. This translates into CASSLAGRQGAISEAFF.